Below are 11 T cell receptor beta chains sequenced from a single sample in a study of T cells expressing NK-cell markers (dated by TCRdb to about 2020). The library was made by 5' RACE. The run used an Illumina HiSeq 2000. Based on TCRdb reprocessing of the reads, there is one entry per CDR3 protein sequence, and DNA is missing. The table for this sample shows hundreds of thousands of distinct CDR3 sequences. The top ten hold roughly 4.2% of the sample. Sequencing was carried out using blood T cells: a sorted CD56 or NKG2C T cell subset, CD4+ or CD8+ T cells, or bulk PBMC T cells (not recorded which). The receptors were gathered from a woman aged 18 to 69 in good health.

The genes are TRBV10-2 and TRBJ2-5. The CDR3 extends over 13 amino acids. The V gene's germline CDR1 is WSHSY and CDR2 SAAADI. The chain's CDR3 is CASSEWKEETQYF.

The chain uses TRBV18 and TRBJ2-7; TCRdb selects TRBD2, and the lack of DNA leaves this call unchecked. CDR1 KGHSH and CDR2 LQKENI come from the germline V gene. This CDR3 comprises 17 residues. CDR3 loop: CASSRVGTSGGNYEQYF.

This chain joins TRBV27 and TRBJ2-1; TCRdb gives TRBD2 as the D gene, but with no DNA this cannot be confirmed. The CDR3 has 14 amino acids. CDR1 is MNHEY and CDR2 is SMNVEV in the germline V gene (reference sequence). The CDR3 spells CASSIRGGRDEQFF.

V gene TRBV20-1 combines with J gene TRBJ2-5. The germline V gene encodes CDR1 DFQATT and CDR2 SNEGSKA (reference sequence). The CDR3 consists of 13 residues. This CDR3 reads CSASLAAEETQYF.

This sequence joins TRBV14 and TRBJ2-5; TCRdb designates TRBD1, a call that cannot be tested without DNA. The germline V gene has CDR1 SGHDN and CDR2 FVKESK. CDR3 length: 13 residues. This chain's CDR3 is CASSSSTGETQYF.

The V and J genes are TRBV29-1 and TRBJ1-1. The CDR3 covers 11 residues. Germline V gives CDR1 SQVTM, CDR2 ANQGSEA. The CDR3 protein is CSGLMNTEAFF.

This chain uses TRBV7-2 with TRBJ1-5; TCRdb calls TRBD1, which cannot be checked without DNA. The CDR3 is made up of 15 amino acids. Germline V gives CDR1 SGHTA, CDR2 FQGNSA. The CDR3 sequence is CASRAGGPSNQPQHF.

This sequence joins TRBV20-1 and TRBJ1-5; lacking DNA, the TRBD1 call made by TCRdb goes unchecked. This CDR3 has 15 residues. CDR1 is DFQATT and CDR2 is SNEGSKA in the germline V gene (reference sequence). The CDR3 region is CSAREGAHSNQPQHF.

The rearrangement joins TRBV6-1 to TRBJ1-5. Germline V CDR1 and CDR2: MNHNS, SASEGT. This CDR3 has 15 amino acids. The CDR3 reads CASSEATNSNQPQHF.

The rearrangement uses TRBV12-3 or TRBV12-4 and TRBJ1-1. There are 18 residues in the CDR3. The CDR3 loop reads CASSLVGFGGPMNTEAFF.

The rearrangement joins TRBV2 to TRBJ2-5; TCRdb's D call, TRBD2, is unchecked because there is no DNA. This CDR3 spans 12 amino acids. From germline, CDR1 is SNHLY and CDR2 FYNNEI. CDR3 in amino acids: CASNGPQETQYF. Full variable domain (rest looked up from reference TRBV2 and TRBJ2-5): EPEVTQTPSHQVTQMGQEVILRCVPISNHLYFYWYRQILGQKVEFLVSFYNNEISEKSEIFDDQFSVERPDGSNFTLKIRSTKLEDSAMYFCASNGPQETQYFGPGTRLLVL.